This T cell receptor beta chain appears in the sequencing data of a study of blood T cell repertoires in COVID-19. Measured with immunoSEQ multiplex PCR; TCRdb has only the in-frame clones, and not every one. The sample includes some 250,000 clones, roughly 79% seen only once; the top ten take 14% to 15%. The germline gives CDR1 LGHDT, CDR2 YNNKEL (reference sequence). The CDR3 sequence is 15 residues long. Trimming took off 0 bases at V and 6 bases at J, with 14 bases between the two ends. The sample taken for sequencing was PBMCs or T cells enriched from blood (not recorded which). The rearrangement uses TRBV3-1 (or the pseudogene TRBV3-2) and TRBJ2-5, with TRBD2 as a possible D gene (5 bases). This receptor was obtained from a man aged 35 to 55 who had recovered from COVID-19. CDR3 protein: CASSQDSVEAKTQYF. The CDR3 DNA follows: TGTGCCAGCAGCCAAGATAGCGTTGAGGCAAAGACCCAGTACTTC.